A single sample gave rise to the 27 T cell receptor beta chains below, sequenced in a study of neurological immune-mediated disorders. TCRdb re-called the 5' RACE reads with MiXCR, one entry per CDR3 protein. This sample has around 30,000 distinct CDR3 sequences; just over 4% occur once, and the top ten carry about 23%. The sample taken for sequencing was CD4+ T cells from blood. The receptor set was obtained from a woman in her 40s in good health.

This clonotype was counted ten times or more. The J gene is TRBJ2-7, the V gene TRBV7-2; D is perhaps TRBD1 or TRBD2 (5 bases each). Trimming pared 1 base from V and 0 bases from J, leaving 13 bases between. Germline-derived CDR1 and CDR2 are SGHTA and FQGNSA. The CDR3 has 16 residues. CDR3: CASSLGGTLSSYEQYF. The CDR3 DNA reads TGTGCCAGCAGCTTAGGGGGGACCTTAAGCTCCTACGAGCAGTACTTC.

This clonotype was found many times. The V and J genes are TRBV10-3 and TRBJ2-2, with TRBD1 identical over 11 bases. The trim removed 7 bases at V and 5 bases at J, leaving 3 bases unmatched. The CDR3 extends over 14 amino acids. Looked up from germline, CDR1 is ENHRY and CDR2 is SYGVKD. CDR3 DNA sequence: TGTGCCATCAACGGACAGGGGGCAACCGGGGAGCTGTTTTTT. Amino acid sequence: CAINGQGATGELFF.

This clonotype was counted ten times or more. The rearrangement links TRBV5-6 to TRBJ2-7, with a possible D match to TRBD2 (7 bases). Germline V gives CDR1 SGHDT, CDR2 YYEEEE. The CDR3 length is 15 residues. Trimming took 1 base from V and 7 from J, leaving 18 bases between them. The CDR3: CASSLMGGQGVEQYF. CDR3 DNA sequence: TGTGCCAGCAGCTTGATGGGGGGGCAGGGAGTGGAGCAGTACTTC.

This clonotype was seen repeatedly, ten times or more. J is TRBJ1-6 and V is TRBV20-1, with TRBD1 identical over 7 bases. Germline CDR1 is DFQATT and CDR2 is SNEGSKA (reference sequence). The CDR3 is 17 amino acids. V lost 6 bases and J lost 0; bases outside the gene matches: 11. DNA for the CDR3: TGCAGTGCGCCGAAGACAGGGATTAGCTCCTATAATTCACCCCTCCACTTT. It encodes CSAPKTGISSYNSPLHF.

This clonotype was seen repeatedly, ten times or more. V and J are TRBV2 and TRBJ2-4; TRBD1 is a possible D gene (6 bases). The CDR3 extends over 16 amino acids. Trimming cost V 6 bases and J 3 bases, with 18 bases left between them. Germline V CDR1 and CDR2: SNHLY, FYNNEI. CDR3 amino acids: CASRAQGTPFKNIQYF. The CDR3 DNA reads as TGTGCCAGCAGAGCACAGGGAACCCCTTTCAAAAACATTCAGTACTTC. Combining the CDR3 with reference TRBV2 and TRBJ2-4 gives the whole variable domain EPEVTQTPSHQVTQMGQEVILRCVPISNHLYFYWYRQILGQKVEFLVSFYNNEISEKSEIFDDQFSVERPDGSNFTLKIRSTKLEDSAMYFCASRAQGTPFKNIQYFGAGTRLSVL.

This clonotype was found many times. The chain combines TRBV11-2 with TRBJ2-4; 7 bases match TRBD2. This CDR3 is 16 amino acids long. Germline V gives CDR1 SGHAT, CDR2 FQNNGV. Trimming took 2 bases from V and 5 from J; bases not matched to a gene: 9. As DNA, the CDR3 is TGTGCCAGCAGCTTAATCAAGCGGAGCGGGGAAAACATTCAGTACTTC. Translating it yields CASSLIKRSGENIQYF.

This clonotype was counted at least ten times. This chain joins TRBV5-1 and TRBJ2-3, with 11 bases fitting TRBD2. Per the germline V gene, CDR1 is SGHRS and CDR2 is YFSETQ. This CDR3 has 16 amino acids. J lost 2 bases, V lost 4 bases, and 6 bases had no gene match. The CDR3 here is CASSPGLAGLTDTQYF. DNA for the CDR3: TGCGCCAGCAGCCCTGGACTAGCGGGCCTCACAGATACGCAGTATTTT.

This clonotype has at least ten counts. The CDR3 region has the DNA TGTGCCAGCAGCTCCCTCGCCGGGGAGCTGTTTTTT. It yields the protein CASSSLAGELFF. The chain combines TRBV12-3 or TRBV12-4 with TRBJ2-2; D not resolved. The V end was cut by 6 bases, the J end by 6 bases, with 8 bases between. This CDR3 has 12 residues.

At least ten counts were recorded for this clonotype. This chain joins TRBV29-1 and TRBJ2-4; 10 bases are a match to TRBD1. This CDR3 has 17 residues. CDR1 and CDR2 from the germline V gene are SQVTM and ANQGSEA. The trim removed 2 bases at V and 1 base at J, leaving 8 bases unmatched. CDR3 amino acids: CSVELRQGALAKNIQYF. CDR3 nucleotides: TGCAGCGTTGAACTGAGACAGGGGGCTCTGGCCAAAAACATTCAGTACTTC.

This clonotype was seen many times. CDR3 loop: CASSLWDQGAYEQYF. The CDR3 DNA reads TGCGCCAGCAGCTTGTGGGACCAGGGGGCCTACGAGCAGTACTTC. The chain recombines TRBV5-1 with TRBJ2-7, with 7 bases lining up with TRBD1. Germline CDR1 is SGHRS and CDR2 is YFSETQ. This CDR3 is built from 15 residues. The ends lost 1 base at V and 2 bases at J; junction bases unmatched: 6.

This clonotype was found many times. The chain has TRBV7-8 and TRBJ2-2, with 13 bases that match TRBD2. The CDR3 sequence is 18 residues long. Germline CDR1 is SGHVS and CDR2 is FQNEAQ. Trimming at V came to 0 bases and at J to 1 base, leaving 2 bases not matched to a gene. The CDR3 is CASSLARTSGGNTGELFF. CDR3 in DNA: TGTGCCAGCAGCTTAGCGCGGACTAGCGGGGGGAACACCGGGGAGCTGTTTTTT.

This clonotype has at least ten counts. This chain connects TRBV28 to TRBJ2-1; D gene uncertain. Between the trimmed V and J ends, which lost 7 bases and 6 bases, there was a span of 7 bases. The CDR3 is made up of 11 amino acids. Germline CDR1 MDHEN, CDR2 SYDVKM. As DNA, the CDR3 is TGTGCCAGCACCCGGGCCAATGAGCAGTTCTTC. It is translated as CASTRANEQFF.

At least ten counts were recorded for this clonotype. The V and J genes are TRBV4-1 and TRBJ1-3, with D perhaps TRBD1 (5 bases). This CDR3 region has 18 residues. V lost 4 bases to trimming and J lost 0 bases, with 19 bases between them. Germline V lookup: CDR1 MGHRA, CDR2 YSYEKL. The CDR3 nucleotides are TGCGCCAGCAGCCGCCGAGCCGAGGAGGGGAGCTCTGGAAACACCATATATTTT. This encodes CASSRRAEEGSSGNTIYF.

This clonotype was seen repeatedly, ten times or more. The gene calls are TRBV27 and TRBJ1-6, with D possibly TRBD1 on 6 matching bases. Germline CDR1 and CDR2: MNHEY and SMNVEV (reference sequence). V lost 10 bases to trimming and J lost 5 bases, with 15 bases between them. The CDR3 is made up of 14 amino acids. CDR3 nucleotides: TGTGCCACCAAACCTTGGACAGATAATTCACCCCTCCACTTT. Protein product: CATKPWTDNSPLHF.

This clonotype was counted at least ten times. J is TRBJ2-3 and V is TRBV20-1; TRBD2 matches 9 bases. The CDR3 spans 16 residues. Germline values: CDR1 DFQATT, CDR2 SNEGSKA (reference sequence). V was clipped by 4 bases and J by 0 bases; unmatched bases: 8. The CDR3 is CSANARLAASTDTQYF. The CDR3 coding sequence is TGCAGTGCTAACGCTAGACTAGCGGCTAGCACAGATACGCAGTATTTT.

Many counts were recorded for this clonotype. J is TRBJ2-7 and V is TRBV29-1; 10 bases align to TRBD1. The germline V gene has CDR1 SQVTM and CDR2 ANQGSEA. The CDR3 sequence is 13 residues long. J lost 5 bases, V lost 8 bases, and 9 bases had no gene match. The CDR3 sequence is CSFRDRGPHEQYF. As DNA, the CDR3 is TGCAGCTTCCGGGACAGGGGTCCTCACGAGCAGTACTTC.

This clonotype was seen at least ten times. This chain uses TRBV7-6 with TRBJ1-1; no clear D. Germline CDR1 is SGHVS and CDR2 is FNYEAQ. The CDR3 is 13 residues long. V lost 2 bases to trimming and J lost 4 bases, with 8 bases between them. CDR3: CASSLMLGTEAFF. CDR3 DNA: TGTGCCAGCAGCTTAATGCTGGGCACTGAAGCTTTCTTT. Complete variable domain (other parts from reference TRBV7-6 and TRBJ1-1): GAGVSQSPRYKVTKRGQDVALRCDPISGHVSLYWYRQALGQGPEFLTYFNYEAQQDKSGLPNDRFSAERPEGSISTLTIQRTEQRDSAMYRCASSLMLGTEAFFGQGTRLTVV.

This clonotype appeared many times. The V and J genes are TRBV7-9 and TRBJ1-1; no reliable D call. This CDR3 is 14 amino acids long. Per the germline V gene, CDR1 is SEHNR and CDR2 is FQNEAQ (reference sequence). Trimming pared 6 bases from V and 1 base from J, leaving 12 bases between. The chain's CDR3 is CASSPHVTNTEAFF. CDR3 sequence (DNA): TGTGCCAGCAGTCCTCACGTTACGAACACTGAAGCTTTCTTT.

This clonotype was seen at least ten times. The V and J genes are TRBV20-1 and TRBJ2-1; no definite D call. CDR1 and CDR2 (germline): DFQATT, SNEGSKA (reference sequence). The CDR3 totals 14 residues. Trimming shortened V by 3 bases and J by 5 bases, and 14 bases separated the two germline ends. The CDR3 here is CSARSASVHNEQFF. The CDR3, as DNA: TGCAGTGCTAGGTCAGCCTCGGTTCACAATGAGCAGTTCTTC.

The table lists this clonotype with many counts. The genes are TRBV7-6 and TRBJ1-3; D is ambiguous. The CDR3 loop spans 11 amino acids. V was clipped by 3 bases and J by 4 bases, with 1 base between them. Per germline, CDR1 SGHVS and CDR2 FNYEAQ. CDR3 amino acids: CASSLGNTIYF. The CDR3 coding sequence is TGTGCCAGCAGCTTGGGAAACACCATATATTTT.

The table lists this clonotype with many counts. The V call is TRBV20-1, the J call TRBJ2-3, with TRBD1 as a possible D gene (6 bases). The ends were cut back, 6 bases at V and 6 bases at J, with 13 bases in the middle. The CDR3 has 12 amino acids. The germline CDR1 and CDR2 sequences are DFQATT and SNEGSKA (reference sequence). CDR3 nucleotide sequence: TGCAGTGCGACCAGGACAGTGGATACGCAGTATTTT. Its protein is CSATRTVDTQYF.

This clonotype was counted ten times or more. V usage is TRBV5-1 and J usage is TRBJ1-4, with unresolved D. CDR1 is SGHRS, CDR2 YFSETQ, per germline. This CDR3 region has 15 residues. Trimming pared 4 bases from V and 8 bases from J, leaving 18 bases between. CDR3 in DNA: TGCGCCAGCAGCATCGATAGGCCAAGGTGGGAAAAACTGTTTTTT. It translates to CASSIDRPRWEKLFF.

This clonotype was seen repeatedly, ten times or more. The chain links TRBV20-1 to TRBJ2-6, with D possibly matching TRBD1 (6 bases). The ends were cut back, 5 bases at V and 0 bases at J, with 8 bases in the middle. The CDR3 sequence is 14 residues long. Germline V gives CDR1 DFQATT, CDR2 SNEGSKA (reference sequence). This CDR3 reads CSASDSSGANVLTF. CDR3 nucleotide sequence: TGCAGTGCTTCGGACAGCTCTGGGGCCAACGTCCTGACTTTC.

This clonotype was seen a handful of times. This chain uses TRBV7-3 with TRBJ2-3; the D gene could be TRBD1 or TRBD2 (6 bases each). V lost 3 bases and J 6 bases, leaving 13 bases between the germline ends. This CDR3 comprises 14 residues. CDR1 and CDR2 (germline): SGHTA, FQGTGA. The CDR3 DNA sequence: TGTGCCAGCAGCTTCCGGGGGCCGTTGGATACGCAGTATTTT. It codes for CASSFRGPLDTQYF.

In this sample, this clonotype turned up many times. The gene calls are TRBV3-1 and TRBJ2-1; the match to TRBD1 covers 8 bases. The V segment lost 3 bases and the J segment 13 bases; nucleotides outside the gene matches: 5. The CDR3 loop spans 12 amino acids. From germline, CDR1 is LGHDT and CDR2 YNNKEL (reference sequence). As DNA, the CDR3 is TGTGCCAGCAGCCAGCTCGGACAGGGTCAGTTCTTC. This encodes CASSQLGQGQFF.

At least ten counts were recorded for this clonotype. The CDR3 DNA reads TGTGCCAGCTCACCAGCGGGACCAGCTTACAATGAGCAGTTCTTC. Protein product: CASSPAGPAYNEQFF. V and J are TRBV18 and TRBJ2-1, with D possibly matching TRBD2 (6 bases). The CDR3 sequence is 15 residues long. The germline V gene has CDR1 KGHSH and CDR2 LQKENI. Between the trimmed V and J ends, which lost 2 bases and 4 bases, there was a span of 12 bases.

This clonotype was observed a few times. This chain's CDR3 is CASSNTSGRSYEQYF. The CDR3 coding sequence is TGCGCCAGCAGCAACACTAGCGGGAGATCCTACGAGCAGTACTTC. This chain joins TRBV5-1 and TRBJ2-7; 11 bases agree with TRBD2. With 4 bases clipped from V and 1 base from J, the junction kept 4 bases outside the gene matches. The CDR3 consists of 15 residues. In germline, CDR1 is SGHRS, CDR2 YFSETQ.